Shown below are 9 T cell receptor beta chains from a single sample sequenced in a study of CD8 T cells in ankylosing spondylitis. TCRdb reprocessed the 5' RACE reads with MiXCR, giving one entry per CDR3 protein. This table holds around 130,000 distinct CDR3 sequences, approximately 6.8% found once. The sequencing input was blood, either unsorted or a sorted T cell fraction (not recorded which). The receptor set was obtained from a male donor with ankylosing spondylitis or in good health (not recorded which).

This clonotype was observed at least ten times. The CDR3 here is CASSLGTSGHTGELFF. The CDR3 bases are TGCGCCAGCAGCTTAGGAACTAGCGGTCACACCGGGGAGCTGTTTTTT. This chain connects TRBV5-1 to TRBJ2-2, with 8 bases fitting TRBD2. V dropped 2 bases and J dropped 3; count of bases not matched to a gene: 6. Germline CDR1 is SGHRS and CDR2 is YFSETQ. The CDR3 covers 16 residues. The complete variable domain, with remaining parts taken from reference TRBV5-1 and TRBJ2-2, reads KAGVTQTPRYLIKTRGQQVTLSCSPISGHRSVSWYQQTPGQGLQFLFEYFSETQRNKGNFPGRFSGRQFSNSRSEMNVSTLELGDSALYLCASSLGTSGHTGELFFGEGSRLTVL.

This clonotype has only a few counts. CDR3 nucleotides: TGCGCCAGCAGCCGGGAAGACCAAGAGACCCAGTACTTC. Amino acid sequence: CASSREDQETQYF. V gene TRBV5-1 combines with J gene TRBJ2-5; a possible D gene is TRBD2 (5 bases). CDR3 length: 13 residues. Per the germline V gene, CDR1 is SGHRS and CDR2 is YFSETQ. Trimming removed 4 bases at V and 0 bases at J, with 7 bases between.

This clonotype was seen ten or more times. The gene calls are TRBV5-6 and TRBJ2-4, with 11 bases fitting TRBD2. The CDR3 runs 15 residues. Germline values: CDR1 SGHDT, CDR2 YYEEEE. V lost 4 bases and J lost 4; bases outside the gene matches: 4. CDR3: CASSVGLAAKNIQYF. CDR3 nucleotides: TGTGCCAGCAGCGTGGGACTAGCGGCAAAAAACATTCAGTACTTC. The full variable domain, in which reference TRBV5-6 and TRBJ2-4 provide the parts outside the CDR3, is DAGVTQSPTHLIKTRGQQVTLRCSPKSGHDTVSWYQQALGQGPQFIFQYYEEEERQRGNFPDRFSGHQFPNYSSELNVNALLLGDSALYLCASSVGLAAKNIQYFGAGTRLSVL.

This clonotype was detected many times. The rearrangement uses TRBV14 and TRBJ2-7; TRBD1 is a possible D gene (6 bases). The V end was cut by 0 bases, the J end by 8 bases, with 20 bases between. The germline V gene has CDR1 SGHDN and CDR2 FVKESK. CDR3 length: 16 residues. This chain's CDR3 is CASSQDIGQISSKQYF. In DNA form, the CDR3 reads TGTGCCAGCAGCCAAGATATAGGACAGATATCTAGCAAGCAGTACTTC.

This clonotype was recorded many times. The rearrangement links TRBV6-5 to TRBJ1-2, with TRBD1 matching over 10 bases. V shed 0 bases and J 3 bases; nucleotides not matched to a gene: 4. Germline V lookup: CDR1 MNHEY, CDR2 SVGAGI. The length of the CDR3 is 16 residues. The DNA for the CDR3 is TGTGCCAGCAGTTACTCGGGACAGGGGCCCTACTATGGCTACACCTTC. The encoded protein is CASSYSGQGPYYGYTF.

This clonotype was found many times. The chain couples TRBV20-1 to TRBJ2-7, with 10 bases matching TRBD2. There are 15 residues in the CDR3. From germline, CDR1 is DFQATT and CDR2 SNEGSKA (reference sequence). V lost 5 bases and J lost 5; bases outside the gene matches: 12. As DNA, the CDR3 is TGCAGTGCTCGGACCCCAAGCGGGGGGGCCCACGAGCAGTACTTC. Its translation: CSARTPSGGAHEQYF.

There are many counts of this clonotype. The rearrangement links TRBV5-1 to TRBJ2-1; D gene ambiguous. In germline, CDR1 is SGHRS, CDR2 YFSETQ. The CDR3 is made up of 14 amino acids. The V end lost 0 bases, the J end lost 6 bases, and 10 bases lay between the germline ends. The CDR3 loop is CASSLERPGNEQFF. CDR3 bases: TGCGCCAGCAGCTTGGAAAGGCCGGGCAATGAGCAGTTCTTC.

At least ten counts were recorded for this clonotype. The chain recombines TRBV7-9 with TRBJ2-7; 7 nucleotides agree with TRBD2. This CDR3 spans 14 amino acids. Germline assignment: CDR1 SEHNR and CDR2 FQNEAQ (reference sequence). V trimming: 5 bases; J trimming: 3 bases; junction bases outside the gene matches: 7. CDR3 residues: CASSPTSALYEQYF. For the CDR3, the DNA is TGTGCCAGCAGCCCAACTAGCGCCCTCTACGAGCAGTACTTC.

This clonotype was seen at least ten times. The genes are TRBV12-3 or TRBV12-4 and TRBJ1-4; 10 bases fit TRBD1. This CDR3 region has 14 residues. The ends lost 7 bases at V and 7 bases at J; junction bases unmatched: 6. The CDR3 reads CASTRQGAREKLFF. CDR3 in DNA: TGTGCCAGCACCAGACAGGGGGCTCGTGAAAAACTGTTTTTT.